This is a list of T cell receptor beta chains from one sample in a study of blood T cell repertoires in COVID-19. Measured with immunoSEQ multiplex PCR; TCRdb has only the in-frame clones, and not every one. The data show roughly 100,000 clones, roughly 82% seen once. The sequenced sample consisted of peripheral blood. These receptors came from a man aged 60 to 69 with acute or convalescent COVID-19. Both conserved end residues are part of each CDR3. The D gene is left open where the match is weak. Size values are once, few and many counts, or a class for expanded clones, and some rows have none.

>TRBV12-3/TRBV12-4|NA|NA|TRBJ2-3
TGTGCCAGCAGTCCCGATCAGGGTACGCAGTATTTT
CASSPDQGTQYF
>TRBV5-1|TRBD1|NA|TRBJ1-5
TGCGCCAGCAGCTCCGGGACAGGACAAAATCAGCCCCAGCATTTT
CASSSGTGQNQPQHF
>TRBV7-8|TRBD2|NA|TRBJ2-2
TGTGCCAGCAGCTTACGGCGGGAGACTTCCACCGGGGAGCTGTTTTTT
CASSLRRETSTGELFF
>TRBV25-1|NA|NA|TRBJ1-2
TGTGCCAGCAGTGCCCCGACAGGTGGCTACACCTTC
CASSAPTGGYTF
>TRBV4-1|NA|NA|TRBJ2-7
TGCGCCAGCAGCCAGGATAACAGGGTAGGCGAGCAGTACTTC
CASSQDNRVGEQYF
>TRBV2|NA|NA|TRBJ1-2
TGTGCCAGCAGTCGAGGCCCCCTCTATGGCTACACCTTC
CASSRGPLYGYTF
>TRBV5-1|NA|NA|TRBJ2-3
TGCGCCAGCAGCTCCCTGAATTCGGCAGATACGCAGTATTTT
CASSSLNSADTQYF
>TRBV27|TRBD1|NA|TRBJ2-1
TGTGCCAGCAGTGCCTGGACAGGGTCTGCCTACAATGAGCAGTTCTTC
CASSAWTGSAYNEQFF
>TRBV30|TRBD1|NA|TRBJ2-1
TGTGCCTGGAGTGTAGGGACAGGGAAATTTGAGCAGTTCTTC
CAWSVGTGKFEQFF
>TRBV19|NA|once|TRBJ1-5
TGTGCCAGTAGTATGTTTGGAGGGGTGGCAAATCAGCCCCAGCATTTT
CASSMFGGVANQPQHF
>TRBV20-1|TRBD1|NA|TRBJ2-1
TGCAGTGGACAGGGCAACAATGAGCAGTTCTTC
CSGQGNNEQFF
>TRBV11-2|TRBD1|NA|TRBJ1-1
TGTGCCAGCAGGCAAAACAGGGGGCGAAGGGGTCCTAACACTGAAGCTTTCTTT
CASRQNRGRRGPNTEAFF
>TRBV6-5|TRBD1|NA|TRBJ2-7
TGTGCCAGCAGCTTGACAGGGGGCAGGTACGAGCAGTACTTC
CASSLTGGRYEQYF
>TRBV15|NA|NA|TRBJ2-7
TGTGCCACCAGCAGAGATCCAAACGAGCAGTACTTC
CATSRDPNEQYF
>TRBV6-2/TRBV6-3|TRBD1|NA|TRBJ1-5
TGTGCCAGCAGTTACTTGATCGGGACAGGGAACAATCAGCCCCAGCATTTT
CASSYLIGTGNNQPQHF
>TRBV9|NA|NA|TRBJ2-3
TGTGCCAGCAGCGTAGCCCCAGCGGGCTCAGATACGCAGTATTTT
CASSVAPAGSDTQYF
>TRBV19|TRBD2|NA|TRBJ2-7
TGTGCCAGTAGTATTGCACTAGCGGTCGACTACGAGCAGTACTTC
CASSIALAVDYEQYF
>TRBV24-1|TRBD2|NA|TRBJ2-1
TGTGCCACCAGCCCCAGTGAGGGACTAGCGGGATTGAACGAGCAGTTCTTC
CATSPSEGLAGLNEQFF
>TRBV24-1|NA|NA|TRBJ2-3
TGTGCCACCAGTGGGACTCCTAATACGCAGTATTTT
CATSGTPNTQYF
>TRBV5-4|NA|few|TRBJ2-7
TGTGCCAGCAGCTTGGCTGGCGGCATCACCTACGAGCAGTACTTC
CASSLAGGITYEQYF
>TRBV19|TRBD2|NA|TRBJ2-1
TGTGCCAGTAGTATCGGCGGGAGGTTTAACAATGAGCAGTTCTTC
CASSIGGRFNNEQFF
>TRBV19|NA|NA|TRBJ2-3
TGTGCCAGTAGTATAGGTGTGGGAGTGACAGATACGCAGTATTTT
CASSIGVGVTDTQYF
>TRBV2|NA|NA|TRBJ2-1
TGTGCCAGCAGTGACTTTAGACAAAAGCAGTTCTTC
CASSDFRQKQFF
>TRBV29-1|TRBD1|few|TRBJ1-2
TGCAGCGTCCGACCGACAGGGGGCGCGGGTGGCTACACCTTC
CSVRPTGGAGGYTF
>TRBV19|NA|few|TRBJ2-7
TGTGCCAGTAGCTCCCCTTCCGGGGTCAACTACGAGCAGTACTTC
CASSSPSGVNYEQYF
>TRBV5-6|NA|NA|TRBJ1-3
TGTGCCAGCAGCTACAACACCCGCTCTGGAAACACCATATATTTT
CASSYNTRSGNTIYF
>TRBV5-1|TRBD1|few|TRBJ1-4
TGCGCCAGCAGCGACGGGACAGAGGGTGAAAAACTGTTTTTT
CASSDGTEGEKLFF
>TRBV7-6|NA|NA|TRBJ2-7
TGTGCCAGCAGCCCCGGTAGCTACGAGCAGTACTTC
CASSPGSYEQYF
>TRBV24-1|NA|NA|TRBJ2-2
TGTGCCACCAGTGATTTTAACGGGGGGCACGGGGAGCTGTTTTTT
CATSDFNGGHGELFF
>TRBV7-6|TRBD2|NA|TRBJ2-2
TGTGCCAGCAGCTTGGCTCAAGCGGGAAGGACCGGGGAGCTGTTTTTT
CASSLAQAGRTGELFF
>TRBV28|NA|NA|TRBJ2-1
TGTGCCAGCAGTGTACTAGCCAGTGAGCAGTTCTTC
CASSVLASEQFF
>TRBV6-5|TRBD1|NA|TRBJ2-5
TGTGCCAGCAGTCAACAGGGGGCTCAAGTGACCCAGTACTTC
CASSQQGAQVTQYF
>TRBV3-1/TRBV3-2|NA|many|TRBJ1-2
TGTGCCAGCAGCCAAGAGAGCGACAGTTCTCCTAACTATGGCTACACCTTC
CASSQESDSSPNYGYTF
>TRBV18|TRBD1|NA|TRBJ1-3
TGTGCCAGCTCAACAAACACAGGGGCGAGCTCTGGAAACACCATATATTTT
CASSTNTGASSGNTIYF
>TRBV28|NA|once|TRBJ1-6
TGTGCCAGCACGGGTGGAAGGGGAGGTTCACCCCTCCACTTT
CASTGGRGGSPLHF